This entry is about one TCR beta chain. What it binds is not known. The PCR had 60 Vbeta and 13 Jbeta primers. Source study methods: The count from a later analysis was 79 million or so unique TCR beta chains, some 12 million of them shared. The assay was immunoSEQ multiplex PCR, and TCRdb's table has in-frame clones only and misses some. That table is the source of V, J and clone size, and D and trimming were worked out from the DNA. The profile shows 150,000 to 200,000 clones, about 86% of them singletons. The record originates from a study of cytomegalovirus exposure and HLA in healthy donors. Study outcomes and limitations: A cluster of highly shared sequence variants was likely a sequencing artifact.

Sample: PBMCs. This clonotype was sampled from a woman younger than 35 in good health and CMV-seronegative.

In nucleotides, the CDR3 is TGTGCCAGCAGTCCGGGACAGAACTATGGCTACACCTTC. Its protein is CASSPGQNYGYTF. The chain is built from TRBV6-5 and TRBJ1-2; 7 nucleotides line up with TRBD1. The CDR3 loop spans 13 amino acids. The ends lost 5 bases at V and 2 bases at J; junction bases unmatched: 2. The germline V gene has CDR1 MNHEY and CDR2 SVGAGI.